The clone carrying this T cell receptor beta chain was found many times. What it recognizes is unknown. An end of the junction does not agree with germline; a read error may underlie this. Germline CDR1 reads KGHSH; CDR2 reads LQKENI. The CDR3 is made up of 11 amino acids. 5'RACE with constant-segment primers yielded barcoded, UMI-tagged TCR alpha and TCR beta cDNA libraries. In TCRdb, the 5' RACE reads were re-called with MiXCR into one record per CDR3 protein. The data show roughly 240,000 distinct CDR3 sequences, approximately 15% seen once. These data originate in a study of T-cell memory formation after mild COVID-19. About the study: Clustering of TCRs was largely donor specific. Regarding the study as a whole: Among contracting clones, CD4+ were mainly CM/EM and CD8+ enriched in EMRA.

Sequencing was carried out using PBMCs or a T cell subset sorted from them (not recorded which). The V gene is TRBV18, the J gene TRBJ1-1; D ambiguous. The sequence came from an adult woman who had mild COVID-19 (a few samples of this study predate the infection). Cell type and time point are not known. The CDR3 DNA reads TGCGCCAGCAGCCCCGGCACTGAAGCTTTCTTT. It is translated as CASSPGTEAFF.